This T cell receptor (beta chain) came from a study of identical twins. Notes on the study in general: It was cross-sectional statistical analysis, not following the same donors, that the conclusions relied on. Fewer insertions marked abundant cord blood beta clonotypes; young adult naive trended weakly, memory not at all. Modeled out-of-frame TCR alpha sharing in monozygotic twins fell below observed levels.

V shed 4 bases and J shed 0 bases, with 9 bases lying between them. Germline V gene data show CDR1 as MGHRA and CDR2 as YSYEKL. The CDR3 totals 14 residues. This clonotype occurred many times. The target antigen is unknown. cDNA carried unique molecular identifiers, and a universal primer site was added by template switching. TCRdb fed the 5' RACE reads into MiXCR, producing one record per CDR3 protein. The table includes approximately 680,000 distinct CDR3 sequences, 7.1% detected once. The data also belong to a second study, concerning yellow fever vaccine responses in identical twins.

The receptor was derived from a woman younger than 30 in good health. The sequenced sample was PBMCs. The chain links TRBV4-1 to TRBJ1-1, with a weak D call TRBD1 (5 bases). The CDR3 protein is CASSRPGLNTEAFF. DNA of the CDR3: TGCGCCAGCAGCCGTCCAGGGCTGAACACTGAAGCTTTCTTT.